This T cell receptor beta chain was identified during a study of cytomegalovirus exposure and HLA in healthy donors (dated by TCRdb to the late 2010s). For the study in its entirety: According to an earlier analysis of around 600 of the donors, some 180 million T cells yielded 90 million to 130 million unique TCR beta sequences and around 280 Gb of sequence data. Approximately 300 gigabases of sequencing data and around 80 million unique TCR sequences made up an early release that covered over 550 HLA-typed donors. Among the roughly 380 genotyped donors, 75% to 90% belonged to the genetic ancestry cluster associated with self-reported Caucasian donors. The study aimed to test whether cataloging public T cell receptors could reveal signatures of past pathogen exposure. The T cell repertoires of 670 or so subjects were profiled by immunosequencing and related to cytomegalovirus serostatus. Besides the first cohort of 550 to 750 subjects, a separate validation cohort made up of 120 different subjects was used. The study combined high-throughput TCR immunosequencing, statistical association of individual TCRs with disease status, and machine learning to predict cytomegalovirus infection status. A later analysis re-analyzed previously published TCR beta repertoires from several hundred donors and added high-resolution HLA genotyping to study TCR occurrence patterns. In the later analysis, no new phenotypic data were used to find candidate immune exposures; instead, reliance was placed on TCR beta sequences and their occurrence across donors. An earlier analysis of around 640 of the donors used high-throughput TCR beta sequencing to judge whether each TCR beta V gene segment behaved as functional or pseudogenic. Alongside the repertoire data, information on donor age, sex, ethnicity and CMV serostatus was compiled. A later genetic analysis took genome-wide SNP genotypes for about three fifths of the 666 donors and used that subset as a discovery cohort. Every repertoire in the discovery cohort had been generated on one and the same sequencing platform. HLA typing covered class I and class II loci at four-digit resolution. The number of typed donors differed by locus: roughly 620-640 for A, B, C, DRB1 and DQB1; approximately 520 for DQA1; 606 for DPA1; and about 470 for DPB1. About 5 DR-DQ haplotypes were handled as single units for association and clustering, since linkage in the cohort was strong. Across some 400 genotyped donors of the cohort, an average of 235,054 unique TCR beta nucleotide sequences per donor were sequenced, and roughly a sixth of those sequences were non-productive. What the study reported, not specific to this receptor: Correlated functional status among segregating V segments might be attributable to linkage disequilibrium, but an unknown experimental factor could not be ruled out. Most TCR sequences were seen in very few donors, while some public TCRs were found in many individuals. The cohort was sequenced for TCR beta chains only, and without alpha or paired-chain data the features that could be detected were limited. The study listed 164 TCR beta chains as associated with cytomegalovirus. In vitro tests confirmed that a few of the cytomegalovirus-associated TCR beta chains recognize cytomegalovirus antigens. In a later genetic analysis, a missense DCLRE1C variant was associated with V-gene and J-gene trimming of TCR beta chains, and the association was replicated in an independent cohort. A cluster of highly shared sequence variants was judged likely to be a technical artifact of the sequencing pipeline. Compared with the approximately 710-donor mean, donors in an Asian-associated ancestry cluster had fewer N-insertions in productive TCRs, according to a later genetic analysis. A further reported finding was that TCR beta sequences accurately predicted the HLA-A and HLA-B alleles for most subjects in the first cohort. The only immune exposure information available for the cohort was CMV serostatus. According to a later analysis, parvovirus B19, influenza, CMV and Epstein-Barr virus appeared linked to several top co-occurrence clusters. In an earlier analysis of around 600 of the donors, most TCR beta V segments were observed in productive rearrangements about 87% or about 30% of the time, broadly matching IMGT annotations. The presence/absence analyses assumed that sequencing depth was roughly uniform across donors, and that assumption may not be true. According to the authors, the approach could potentially be generalized to other disease states and immunological phenotypes. Because some donors lacked HLA typing at each locus, the association tests relied only on the typed subset. In a later analysis, TCR association rates were found to vary across HLA loci, with the most associated TCRs seen for DRB1 alleles and the fewest for HLA-C alleles. Most CMV-associated TCR beta chains appeared to be HLA-restricted in a later analysis, and the HLA associations seemed to be driven largely by CMV exposure. In a later analysis, HLA-associated TCR beta chains were found to be more clonally expanded and to have lower generation probabilities than equally common non-associated chains. The classifier was reported to diagnose cytomegalovirus status with high specificity and sensitivity in both the original and validation cohorts. Around 16 rarely observed V segments, including chromosome 9 orphons, were excluded from the earlier analysis of some 590 of the donors because counts were too low. Assigning TCR associations to individual alleles was difficult when HLA alleles, especially DR and DQ, strongly co-occurred. Specific HLA alleles were associated with some 15,000 TCR beta sequences at a false discovery rate of 0.05 in a later analysis. Some IMGT-functional V segments, including TRBV6-2 and TRBV6-3, could not be distinguished by the 87-base-pair reads and were therefore excluded.

From a lookup of the germline V gene (reference sequence), CDR1 and CDR2 are GTSNPN and SVGIG. Trimming takes 1 base off V and 3 bases off J; junction bases not matched to a gene: 0. From cysteine to phenylalanine, the CDR3 is 13 amino acids long. The sequence is cut down to CDR3 DNA, 39 bases in frame from base 1. The cohort comprised around 690 healthy bone marrow donors. Cohort members were all nominally healthy when sampled, although unrecorded immune exposures were likely present. The donor tested CMV seropositive and was one of the 289 seropositive cohort members. Each donor provided a peripheral blood sample, and peripheral blood mononuclear cells were used for TCR beta sequencing. Genomic DNA extraction from the blood cell samples was performed with the Qiagen DNeasy Blood Extraction Kit. Library method: the immunoSEQ multiplex PCR assay. A mixture of 60 forward primers for TCR Vbeta segments and 13 reverse primers for TCR Jbeta segments was used in the multiplex PCR. The CDR3 region of rearranged TCR beta genes was amplified from genomic DNA with a multiplex PCR assay. The Illumina HiSeq System was used to sequence the amplified TCR beta libraries as 87-base-pair reads. Per the authors' processing: Across the 670 or so repertoires, a later analysis counted 75 million to 90 million unique TCR beta chains, 9.5 million to 13 million of which were shared by at least two donors. A nearest-neighbor algorithm error-corrected the raw reads and collapsed the reads into unique sequences, merging closely related sequences to remove PCR and sequencing errors. V, D and J gene segments were assigned by aligning CDR3 sequences to IMGT reference sequences. For a sequence to be retained, a match of at least six nucleotides was required to both a V gene segment and a J gene segment. A rearrangement was called productive if the CDR3 had no stop codons and remained in frame with V and J, and every other rearrangement was called non-productive. Following IMGT convention, CDR3 was defined as the stretch from the second conserved V-encoded cysteine up to the conserved J-encoded phenylalanine. The earlier analysis of approximately 500 of the donors excluded sequences that lacked an unambiguous match to a single V gene segment. An earlier analysis of a few hundred of the donors called V segments functional above 56.7% productive rearrangements and segregating when the between-donor standard deviation exceeded 5%. To diagnose cytomegalovirus status from the catalog of TCR beta chain sequences, a statistical classification framework was built. In a later analysis, V and J genes were assigned by comparing TCR nucleotide sequences against IMGT/GENE-DB human TR gene sequences. A later analysis assigned CDR3 sequences and most-parsimonious VDJ recombination scenarios with the TCRdist pipeline. In a later analysis, each TCR beta chain was defined by its CDR3 amino acid sequence together with its V-gene family, and reads without a unique V-gene family were excluded. To address suspected cross-contamination and a sequencing artifact, a later analysis removed approximately 600 highly shared, low-generation-probability nucleotide sequences. A later analysis calculated a clonal expansion index for each public chain from normalized within-repertoire ranks of inferred template counts. In a later analysis, generation probabilities were computed with a VDJ recombination model fitted to out-of-frame rearrangements, and the resulting probabilities were checked against IGoR. A later analysis scored TCR-TCR, TCR-HLA and TCR-CMV co-occurrence with hypergeometric tests, applying a repertoire-size bias correction to TCR pairs. In a later analysis, false discovery rates were estimated by permuting HLA or CMV assignments 20 times. In a later analysis, co-occurring TCRs were grouped with DBSCAN, and TCRdist sequence similarity was added when clustering was performed within HLA-allele-positive subsets. Repertoires with fewer than 30,000 or more than 120,000 public chains were left out of co-occurrence clustering, as were about 5 repertoires with anomalous nucleotide sharing. TCRdb holds this immuneACCESS table with in-frame rearrangements only. Some clones are missing; in checked studies, unresolved V genes explain under half, and the rest has no known cause. V, J and clone size reflect that table, while D and trimming were determined from the DNA. Present in this sample are about 120,000 clones, roughly 9% of which were seen just once. The ten largest clones take up about 6% of the sample.

In this sample, this clone turned up a few times. Its antigen has not been determined. No per-base quality is available; no much larger clone lies one base away. This chain joins TRBV30 to TRBJ1-1; 9 bases in the middle match TRBD1. Sample: PBMCs. The TCR was taken from a woman aged 40 to 50 in good health and CMV-seropositive. The nucleotide sequence reads TGTGCCTGGAGTGGGGACAGGGACACTGAAGCTTTCTTT. Protein translation: CAWSGDRDTEAFF.